Following are 32 T cell receptor beta chains from one sample sequenced in a study of vaccination effects on CD4 cells after COVID-19. Their cognate antigens are unknown. Culturing for around ten days preceded CD4+ T cell isolation. Here immunoSEQ multiplex PCR was the method, and the copy in TCRdb shows in-frame clones only, minus some. The sample lists about 76,000 clones; about 74% were seen once. The specimen was CD4+ T cells from PBMCs cultured without peptide, collected before COVID-19 vaccination. These receptors came from a human donor who received a COVID-19 vaccine.

The chain recombines TRBV6-5 with TRBJ2-3, with TRBD1 matching 9 bases. CDR3 length: 14 amino acids. Trimming took 6 bases from V and 6 from J; bases not matched to a gene: 7. Germline V gene lookup returns CDR1 MNHEY and CDR2 SVGAGI. The CDR3 region has the DNA TGTGCCAGCAGCCGGGACAGGGCGTCGGATACGCAGTATTTT. This codes for CASSRDRASDTQYF.

The gene calls are TRBV7-8 and TRBJ1-6; D may be TRBD1 (6 bases). Germline loops: CDR1 SGHVS, CDR2 FQNEAQ. The CDR3 length is 15 residues. V lost 4 bases, J lost 7 bases, and 14 bases lay in between. CDR3 nucleotide sequence: TGTGCCAGCAGCTCGTCGGGAGGGGGGAATTCACCCCTCCACTTT. Its protein is CASSSSGGGNSPLHF. The variable domain in full, completed from reference TRBV7-8 and TRBJ1-6, reads GAGVSQSPRYKVAKRGQDVALRCDPISGHVSLFWYQQALGQGPEFLTYFQNEAQLDKSGLPSDRFFAERPEGSVSTLKIQRTQQEDSAVYLCASSSSGGGNSPLHFGNGTRLTVT.

This chain links TRBV20-1 with TRBJ2-7; 8 bases align to TRBD1. The CDR3 loop spans 12 amino acids. The J segment lost 3 bases and the V segment lost 3 bases, leaving 1 base of the junction unmatched. Germline assignment: CDR1 DFQATT and CDR2 SNEGSKA (reference sequence). CDR3 coding DNA: TGCAGTGCTAGTACAGGGGGCTACGAGCAGTACGTC. It yields the protein CSASTGGYEQYV.

This clone was picked up a small number of times. The chain has TRBV2 and TRBJ1-1; 7 bases fit TRBD1. This CDR3 spans 14 amino acids. CDR1 and CDR2 from the germline V gene are SNHLY and FYNNEI. J lost 2 bases, V lost 7 bases, and 7 bases had no gene match. CDR3 protein: CASTEWDSNTEAFF. The CDR3 coding sequence is TGTGCCAGCACCGAATGGGACAGTAACACTGAAGCTTTCTTT. The whole variable domain, filled in from reference TRBV2 and TRBJ1-1, reads EPEVTQTPSHQVTQMGQEVILRCVPISNHLYFYWYRQILGQKVEFLVSFYNNEISEKSEIFDDQFSVERPDGSNFTLKIRSTKLEDSAMYFCASTEWDSNTEAFFGQGTRLTVV.

The rearrangement uses TRBV4-2 and TRBJ1-2; tentatively, D is TRBD1 (5 bases). Per germline, CDR1 LGHNA and CDR2 YNFKEQ. The CDR3 length is 12 residues. Trimming took off 4 bases at V and 4 bases at J, with 7 bases between the two ends. The CDR3 sequence is CASSLDSYGYTF. The CDR3 DNA reads TGTGCCAGCAGCCTAGACAGCTATGGCTACACCTTC.

This chain connects TRBV5-1 to TRBJ2-7; the match to TRBD1 covers 7 bases. Germline CDR1 and CDR2: SGHRS and YFSETQ. The CDR3 loop spans 16 amino acids. V trimming: 4 bases; J trimming: 3 bases; junction bases outside the gene matches: 13. CDR3 in DNA: TGCGCCAGCAGCCATTTCCCCGGGACAGCCCTCTACGAGCAGTACGTC. It translates to CASSHFPGTALYEQYV.

V is TRBV27 and J is TRBJ2-5; perhaps TRBD1 as D (6 bases). The CDR3 is made up of 16 amino acids. The germline gives CDR1 MNHEY, CDR2 SMNVEV (reference sequence). V was pared by 6 bases and J by 4 bases, with 21 bases between. For the CDR3, the DNA is TGTGCCAGCAGCAAAAACGGGATGGGGGCGAGAGAGACCCAGTACTTC. Protein: CASSKNGMGARETQYF.

The gene calls are TRBV24-1 and TRBJ2-4; D tentatively fits TRBD1 or TRBD2 (6 bases each). V lost 2 bases to trimming and J lost 11 bases, with 12 bases between them. CDR1 KGHDR and CDR2 SFDVKD come from the germline V gene. The CDR3 consists of 13 residues. Here the CDR3 DNA reads TGTGCCACCAGTGATTATGGGGGGCGCGTTCAGTACTTC. It codes for CATSDYGGRVQYF.

V gene TRBV24-1 combines with J gene TRBJ2-5; D is unresolved. The CDR3 contains 14 residues. CDR1 is KGHDR and CDR2 is SFDVKD in the germline V gene. V lost 5 bases and J 3 bases, leaving 12 bases between the germline ends. The DNA for the CDR3 is TGTGCCACCAGTGGCTCCTATGGTAAAGAGACCCAGTACTTC. Its translation: CATSGSYGKETQYF.

The CDR3 DNA reads TGTGCCAGCACGTTTTATACTAATGAAAAACTGTTTTTT. This gives the protein CASTFYTNEKLFF. V is TRBV2 and J is TRBJ1-4; no clear D gene. V was clipped by 7 bases and J by 2 bases, with 8 bases between them. The CDR3 has 13 amino acids. Germline CDR1 reads SNHLY; CDR2 reads FYNNEI.

The DNA of the CDR3 is TGTGCCAGCAGCTCCAGTCCGGGGACTAACTATGGCTACACCTTC. Protein sequence: CASSSSPGTNYGYTF. V is TRBV7-2 and J is TRBJ1-2; no definite D call. This CDR3 comprises 15 residues. Germline assignment: CDR1 SGHTA and CDR2 FQGNSA. V lost 4 bases to trimming and J lost 0 bases, with 12 bases between them.

This clone was recorded only once. Written as DNA, the CDR3 is TGTGCCGAAGCGGGCGGGGTAGGGGGGCGTACGCAGTATTTT. It is translated as CAEAGGVGGRTQYF. The chain combines TRBV2 with TRBJ2-3, with D possibly called TRBD1 or TRBD2 (6 bases each). Germline CDR1 and CDR2: SNHLY and FYNNEI. This CDR3 is 14 amino acids long. V lost 11 bases to trimming and J lost 8 bases, with 23 bases between them. The full variable domain, its missing parts supplied by reference TRBV2 and TRBJ2-3, is EPEVTQTPSHQVTQMGQEVILRCVPISNHLYFYWYRQILGQKVEFLVSFYNNEISEKSEIFDDQFSVERPDGSNFTLKIRSTKLEDSAMYFCAEAGGVGGRTQYFGPGTRLTVL.

On this clone itself: This specimen includes other DNA sequences encoding the same CDR3. J is TRBJ2-2 and V is TRBV5-1, with D perhaps matching TRBD1 (5 bases). There are 16 residues in the CDR3. V dropped 0 bases and J dropped 1 base, with 10 bases sitting between them. Germline V lookup: CDR1 SGHRS, CDR2 YFSETQ. The CDR3, as DNA: TGCGCCAGCAGCTTGGGAGCACAGGTGAACACCGGGGAGCTGTTTTTT. Translation gives CASSLGAQVNTGELFF.

The genes are TRBV9 and TRBJ1-1; D ambiguous. Per germline, CDR1 SGDLS and CDR2 YYNGEE. V gave up 0 bases and J gave up 1 base, with 10 bases separating them. This CDR3 spans 15 amino acids. CDR3 nucleotides: TGTGCCAGCAGCGTAGGTCCCCCTGAGAACACTGAAGCTTTCTTT. Translation gives CASSVGPPENTEAFF.

This sequence joins TRBV7-9 and TRBJ2-5; no reliable D call. The CDR3 runs to 10 residues. CDR1 is SEHNR and CDR2 is FQNEAQ in the germline V gene (reference sequence). Deletions cut 8 bases from V and 3 bases from J, with 4 bases between. DNA for the CDR3: TGTGCCAGCGGTGAAGAGACCCAGTACTTC. Translated: CASGEETQYF.

Judged by abundance, this clone is medium-sized (0.01 to 0.1%). V usage is TRBV6-6 and J usage is TRBJ1-5; 10 nucleotides align to TRBD1. From germline, CDR1 is MNHNY and CDR2 SVGAGI (reference sequence). This CDR3 is 12 amino acids long. Trimming took 5 bases from V and 12 from J; bases not matched to a gene: 4. The CDR3 reads CASSGTGDLQHF. The CDR3 DNA reads as TGTGCCAGCAGTGGGACAGGGGATCTCCAGCATTTT.

The rearrangement joins TRBV9 to TRBJ1-1; D ambiguous. V was cut by 7 bases and J by 1 base, with 14 bases left in between. This CDR3 is 14 amino acids long. Germline assignment: CDR1 SGDLS and CDR2 YYNGEE. CDR3 DNA: TGTGCCAGCGCCCCCTCATGGGAGAACACTGAAGCTTTCTTT. Translating it yields CASAPSWENTEAFF.

The chain uses TRBV19 and TRBJ1-1; 8 nucleotides agree with TRBD1. The CDR3 is 16 residues long. Germline V gives CDR1 LNHDA, CDR2 SQIVND (reference sequence). V lost 6 bases, J lost 4 bases, and 13 bases stayed unmatched. The CDR3 DNA sequence: TGTGCCAGTAGCGCTTTGACAGGGGCGACCGGCACTGAAGCTTTCTTT. It is translated as CASSALTGATGTEAFF.

J is TRBJ2-3 and V is TRBV5-1; D is perhaps TRBD1 or TRBD2 (5 bases each). Trimming left V 1 base short and J 4 bases short, with 13 bases between. CDR3 size: 15 residues. Germline V gene sequence: CDR1 SGHRS, CDR2 YFSETQ. In DNA, the CDR3 is TGCGCCAGCAGCTTGACGGGGCGGTACGCAGATACGCAGTATTTT. Amino acid sequence: CASSLTGRYADTQYF.

The genes are TRBV5-1 and TRBJ2-3; possible D gene TRBD1, 6 bases. The CDR3 is 14 amino acids. V was clipped by 5 bases and J by 0 bases, with 10 bases between them. In germline, CDR1 is SGHRS, CDR2 YFSETQ. In DNA, the CDR3 is TGCGCCAGCAGGTATACAGGGAGCACAGATACGCAGTATTTT. It codes for CASRYTGSTDTQYF.

This chain links TRBV5-1 with TRBJ1-1; 9 positions match TRBD1. Germline assignment: CDR1 SGHRS and CDR2 YFSETQ. The CDR3 contains 14 residues. J lost 6 bases, V lost 0 bases, and 3 bases had no gene match. The CDR3: CASSLDTGGSEAFF. CDR3 bases: TGCGCCAGCAGCTTGGACACAGGGGGCTCTGAAGCTTTCTTT.

This chain uses TRBV6-6 with TRBJ2-7, with 14 bases aligning to TRBD2. The CDR3 extends over 18 amino acids. The V segment lost 5 bases and the J segment 2 bases; nucleotides outside the gene matches: 11. Germline assignment: CDR1 MNHNY and CDR2 SVGAGI (reference sequence). The CDR3 bases are TGTGCCAGCAGTCCCCGCACAGGGACTAGCGGGGGCACCTACGAGCAGTACGTC. Its translation is CASSPRTGTSGGTYEQYV.

The chain carries TRBV5-5 and TRBJ1-4; possible D gene TRBD1, 6 bases. With 0 bases removed from V and 3 bases from J, the gap between germline ends came to 15 bases. Germline V CDR1 and CDR2: SGHKS, YYEKEE (reference sequence). The CDR3 length is 17 residues. The CDR3 DNA reads as TGTGCCAGCAGCTTGGGGGCCAGGGGCTGGGCTAATGAAAAACTGTTTTTT. Residues: CASSLGARGWANEKLFF.

The chain recombines TRBV19 with TRBJ1-1; tentatively, D is TRBD1 (6 bases). V lost 9 bases and J 4 bases, leaving 12 bases between the germline ends. CDR3 size: 12 residues. From germline, CDR1 is LNHDA and CDR2 SQIVND (reference sequence). CDR3 nucleotides: TGTGCCAGCTGGAGAGGGGGCACTGAAGCTTTCTTT. It codes for CASWRGGTEAFF.

The V and J genes are TRBV24-1 and TRBJ2-3; TRBD1 aligns across 10 bases. Per germline, CDR1 KGHDR and CDR2 SFDVKD. J lost 3 bases, V lost 7 bases, and 6 bases had no gene match. This CDR3 is built from 15 residues. DNA of the CDR3: TGTGCCACCAGCTCCCGGGACAGGGGTACAGATACGCAGTATTTT. The encoded protein is CATSSRDRGTDTQYF.

The chain uses TRBV21-1 and TRBJ2-7. TRBV21-1 is listed as a pseudogene. The CDR3 runs to 14 residues. CDR3 protein: CASSKGGERYEQYV. The CDR3 bases are TGTGCCAGCAGCAAAGGGGGTGAACGATACGAGCAGTACGTC.

The V call is TRBV19, the J call TRBJ1-2; D is ambiguous. Per the germline V gene, CDR1 is LNHDA and CDR2 is SQIVND (reference sequence). This CDR3 spans 12 amino acids. Trimming left V 5 bases short and J 8 bases short, with 12 bases between. The CDR3 DNA sequence: TGTGCCAGTAGTTCTAAGGGCCACGGCTACACCTTC. It yields the protein CASSSKGHGYTF.

The rearrangement uses TRBV18 and TRBJ2-3; D possibly corresponds to TRBD1 (7 bases). This CDR3 comprises 15 residues. V was trimmed by 5 bases and J by 2 bases, leaving 14 bases between them. Germline V gives CDR1 KGHSH, CDR2 LQKENI. The CDR3 loop reads CASSSRDSITDTQYF. The CDR3 DNA is TGTGCCAGCTCATCGCGGGACAGCATCACAGATACGCAGTATTTT.

The chain carries TRBV5-5 and TRBJ2-1; D is undetermined. The CDR3 totals 15 residues. Trimming stripped 0 bases from V and 9 bases from J, with 16 bases between. Germline CDR1 reads SGHKS; CDR2 reads YYEKEE (reference sequence). The CDR3, as DNA: TGTGCCAGCAGCTTGGGGCAGATGAAGGGTAGTGAGCAGTTCTTC. Its translation: CASSLGQMKGSEQFF.

The chain is built from TRBV4-1 and TRBJ1-3; 8 bases line up with TRBD1. V dropped 4 bases and J dropped 2; count of bases not matched to a gene: 4. From germline, CDR1 is MGHRA and CDR2 YSYEKL. The length of the CDR3 is 15 residues. This CDR3 reads CASSPRTGPGNTIYF. The DNA for the CDR3 is TGCGCCAGCAGCCCGCGGACAGGGCCTGGAAACACCATATATTTT.

The rearrangement links TRBV29-1 to TRBJ1-1; the D is unclear. Trimming cost V 6 bases and J 5 bases, with 16 bases left between them. Germline assignment: CDR1 SQVTM and CDR2 ANQGSEA. The CDR3 totals 13 residues. Here the CDR3 DNA reads TGCAGCGTCCCTTGGGAGGGTCGGACTGAAGCTTTCTTT. Its protein is CSVPWEGRTEAFF.

This clone occurred once. The rearrangement uses TRBV5-4 and TRBJ2-1, with 8 bases identical to TRBD1. Germline V gives CDR1 SGHNT, CDR2 YYREEE (reference sequence). Trimming removed 0 bases from V and 9 bases from J; junction bases left unmatched: 8. CDR3 length equals 15 residues. CDR3 sequence reads: CASSLAGGASSEQFF. CDR3 coding DNA: TGTGCCAGCAGCTTGGCAGGGGGCGCTTCTAGTGAGCAGTTCTTC.